This T cell receptor (beta chain) was sequenced in a study of blood T cell repertoires in COVID-19. Overall study context: Whether acute or convalescent, the COVID-19 samples came from the United States, Italy and Spain. Sample material is recorded as cDNA or gDNA derived from T cells, B-cell-depleted T cells, or PBMCs.

Original handling: Using reference gene primer amplification, nucleated cell counts were estimated. The assay was immunoSEQ multiplex PCR, and TCRdb's table has in-frame clones only and misses some. V and J calls and clone size are as listed in that table; D and trimming were resolved from the DNA. The sample lists 300,000 or so clones, 80% to 90% occurring once. This CDR3 is built from 15 residues. The junction had 7 bases not matched to a gene; V was cut back by 6 bases and J by 0 bases. Germline CDR1 is SGHTA and CDR2 is FQGNSA. The sequenced sample consisted of peripheral blood. The rearrangement uses TRBV7-2 and TRBJ2-7, with 8 bases aligning to TRBD1. This sequence originates from a woman between 45 and 60 years old who had recovered from COVID-19. CDR3 loop: CASSLLQGVSYEQYF. The CDR3 DNA follows: TGTGCCAGCAGTCTCTTACAGGGGGTCTCCTACGAGCAGTACTTC.